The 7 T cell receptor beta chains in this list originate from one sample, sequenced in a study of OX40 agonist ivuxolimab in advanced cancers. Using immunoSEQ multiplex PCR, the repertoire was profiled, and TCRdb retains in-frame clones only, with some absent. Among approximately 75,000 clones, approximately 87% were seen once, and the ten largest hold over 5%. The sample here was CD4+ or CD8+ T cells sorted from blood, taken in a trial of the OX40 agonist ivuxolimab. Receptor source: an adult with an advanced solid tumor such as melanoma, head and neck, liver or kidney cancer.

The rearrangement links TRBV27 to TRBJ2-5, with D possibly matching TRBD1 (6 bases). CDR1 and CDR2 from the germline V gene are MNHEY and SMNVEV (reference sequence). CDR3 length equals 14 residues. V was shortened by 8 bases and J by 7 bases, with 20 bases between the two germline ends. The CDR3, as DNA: TGTGCCAGCGCTGATACAGGGTCTGGGGGGACCCAGTACTTC. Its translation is CASADTGSGGTQYF.

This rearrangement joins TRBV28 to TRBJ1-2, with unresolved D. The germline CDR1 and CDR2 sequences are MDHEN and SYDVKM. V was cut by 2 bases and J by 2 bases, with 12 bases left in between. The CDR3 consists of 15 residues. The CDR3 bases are TGTGCCAGCAGTTTAGCCCCCCCCGAGAACTATGGCTACACCTTC. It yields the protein CASSLAPPENYGYTF.

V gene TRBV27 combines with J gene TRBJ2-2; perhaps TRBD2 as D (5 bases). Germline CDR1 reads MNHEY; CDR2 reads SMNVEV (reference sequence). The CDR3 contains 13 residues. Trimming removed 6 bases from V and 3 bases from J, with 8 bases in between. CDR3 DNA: TGTGCCAGCAGCATACTAGACACCGGGGAGCTGTTTTTT. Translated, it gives CASSILDTGELFF.

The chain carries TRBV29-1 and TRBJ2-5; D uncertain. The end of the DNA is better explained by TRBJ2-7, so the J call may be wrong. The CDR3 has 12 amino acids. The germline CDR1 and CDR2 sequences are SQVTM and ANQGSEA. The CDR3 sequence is CSVAVGSYEQYF. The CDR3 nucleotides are TGCAGCGTTGCAGTGGGCTCCTACGAGCAGTACTTC.

Written as DNA, the CDR3 is TGTGCCAGCAGCTTATTTAAACAGTATAATGAAAAACTGTTTTTT. This translates into CASSLFKQYNEKLFF. V is TRBV7-2 and J is TRBJ1-4; no definite D call. V was pared by 2 bases and J by 4 bases, with 11 bases between. Germline lookup yields CDR1 SGHTA and CDR2 FQGNSA. The CDR3 runs 15 residues.

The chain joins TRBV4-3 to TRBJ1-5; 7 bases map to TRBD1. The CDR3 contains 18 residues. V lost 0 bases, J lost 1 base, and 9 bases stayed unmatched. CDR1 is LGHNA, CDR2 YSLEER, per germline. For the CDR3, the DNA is TGCGCCAGCAGCCAAGAATACAGGGGAGTTTCGAGCAATCAGCCCCAGCATTTT. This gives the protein CASSQEYRGVSSNQPQHF.

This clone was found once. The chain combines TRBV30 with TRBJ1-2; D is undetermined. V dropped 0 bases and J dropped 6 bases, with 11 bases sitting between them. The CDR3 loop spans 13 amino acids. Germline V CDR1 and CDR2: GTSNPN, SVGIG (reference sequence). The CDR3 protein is CAWSVSADNGYTF. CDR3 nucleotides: TGTGCCTGGAGTGTAAGCGCAGACAATGGCTACACCTTC.